These T cell receptor beta chains were read from a single sample in a study of blood T cell repertoires in COVID-19. Method: immunoSEQ multiplex PCR; TCRdb's copy keeps in-frame clones and lacks some. The sample lists 250,000 to 300,000 clones, approximately 85% occurring once. Sequenced material: peripheral blood. These receptors all come from a middle-aged man with active or convalescent COVID-19. CDR3s include the opening cysteine and the closing phenylalanine or tryptophan. D genes are given only for firm matches. Expanded clones get a size class; other rows say once, few or many, or leave the size out.

TRBV29-1	TRBJ2-1	TRBD2	.	13	TGCAGCGTTGAAGCGACTAGCATTAATGAGCAGTTCTTC	CSVEATSINEQFF
TRBV23-1	TRBJ2-1	TRBD2	.	16	TGCGCCAGCAGTCAGCGAGGGCGGGAGTACGACAATGAGCAGTTCTTC	CASSQRGREYDNEQFF
TRBV2	TRBJ1-6	TRBD1	.	15	TGTGCCAGCAGAAACGACAGGGGTGATAATTCACCCCTCCACTTT	CASRNDRGDNSPLHF
TRBV6-1	TRBJ2-1	.	.	12	TGTGCCAGCAGTGAGATGGCGGGAGAGCAGTTCTTC	CASSEMAGEQFF
TRBV6-5	TRBJ1-5	.	.	12	TGTGCCAGCAGTCGGAGCAATCAGCCCCAGCATTTT	CASSRSNQPQHF
TRBV5-1	TRBJ2-1	TRBD1	.	13	TGCGCCAGCAGGGGACAGGGCTACAATGAGCAGTTCTTC	CASRGQGYNEQFF
TRBV7-2	TRBJ1-1	.	once	14	TGTGCCAGCAGCCCGACCCCCGCGGGGACTGAAGCTTTCTTT	CASSPTPAGTEAFF
TRBV27	TRBJ2-2	TRBD1	.	17	TGTGCCAGCAGTCTTACTACAGGGGGCCGAACCACCGGGGAGCTGTTTTTT	CASSLTTGGRTTGELFF
TRBV15	TRBJ1-1	.	.	14	TGTGCCACCAGCAGCCTCGGGGTGAACACTGAAGCTTTCTTT	CATSSLGVNTEAFF
TRBV30	TRBJ2-7	TRBD1	few	13	TGTGCCTGGGCTGGGACAGGGGGCTACGAGCAGTACTTC	CAWAGTGGYEQYF
TRBV3-1/TRBV3-2	TRBJ2-2	TRBD2	.	17	TGTGCCAGCAGCCAAGATAAGACTAGCGGGCCAACCGGGGAGCTGTTTTTT	CASSQDKTSGPTGELFF
TRBV13	TRBJ2-7	TRBD1	few	14	TGTGCCAGCAGCTTAGAGTCTTACAGGGGCGAGCAGTACTTC	CASSLESYRGEQYF
TRBV6-5	TRBJ1-2	TRBD1	.	11	TGTGCCAGCGGGGCAGGGGGTAGCTACACCTTC	CASGAGGSYTF
TRBV7-2	TRBJ1-1	.	.	12	TGTGCCAGCAGCTACTACAGGTCTGAAGCTTTCTTT	CASSYYRSEAFF
TRBV7-2	TRBJ2-7	TRBD2	once	14	TGTGCCAGCAGCTTAGCGAGGGGAGGGTACGAGCAGTACTTC	CASSLARGGYEQYF
TRBV4-1	TRBJ2-1	.	.	15	TGCGCCAGCAGCTACACAGGTCTCTCTGACAATGAGCAGTTCTTC	CASSYTGLSDNEQFF
TRBV27	TRBJ2-7	.	.	13	TGTGCCAGCAGTTTGGGGGCCCGGGGCGAGCAGTACTTC	CASSLGARGEQYF
TRBV19	TRBJ1-2	TRBD1	.	15	TGTGCCAGTAGTATGATTGACAGGGACAACTATGGCTACACCTTC	CASSMIDRDNYGYTF
TRBV13	TRBJ1-5	.	.	14	TGTGCCAGCAGCGCGGGGTATAGCAATCAGCCCCAGCATTTT	CASSAGYSNQPQHF
TRBV9	TRBJ2-2	.	.	15	TGTGCCAGCAGCGTAGATCCAGGTTTGACCGGGGAGCTGTTTTTT	CASSVDPGLTGELFF
TRBV5-1	TRBJ2-6	.	once	18	TGCGCCAGCAGCTTTGATGTCGGTTCCTACTCTGGGGCCAACGTCCTGACTTTC	CASSFDVGSYSGANVLTF
TRBV6-2/TRBV6-3	TRBJ2-5	TRBD2	.	14	TGTGCCAGCAGTCACCAAGCGGGAGTAGAGACCCAGTACTTC	CASSHQAGVETQYF
TRBV5-1	TRBJ1-4	.	.	14	TGCGCCAGCAGCTATCAGGGAACGGCCGAAAAACTGTTTTTT	CASSYQGTAEKLFF
TRBV5-1	TRBJ2-3	.	.	14	TGCGCCAGCAGCGTTTCCCAAAACACAGATACGCAGTATTTT	CASSVSQNTDTQYF
TRBV9	TRBJ2-6	.	once	16	TGTGCCAGCAGCGTAGGGACAGCCGCTGGGGCCAACGTCCTGACTTTC	CASSVGTAAGANVLTF
TRBV21-1	TRBJ2-5	.	.	13	TGTGCCAGCAGCAATATGCCGGTAGAGACCCAGTACTTC	CASSNMPVETQYF
TRBV6-5	TRBJ1-6	.	.	14	TGTGCCAGCAGCCGGACACGACAGAATTCACCCCTCCACTTT	CASSRTRQNSPLHF
TRBV14	TRBJ1-4	.	once	13	TGTGCCACACCTACCGGTTGTAATGAAAAACTGTTTTTT	CATPTGCNEKLFF
TRBV28	TRBJ1-1	.	.	11	TGTGCCAGCAGAAGCCTGACTCGAGATTTCTTT	CASRSLTRDFF
TRBV28	TRBJ2-2	TRBD1	.	15	TGTGCCAGCAGTTCCCCAGGGGGCAAAACCGGGGAGCTGTTTTTT	CASSSPGGKTGELFF
TRBV5-1	TRBJ2-3	TRBD2	few	22	TGCGCCAGCAGCTCCTCTTTCTATAGCGGGAGGGCCCCGCAGGCTAGCACAGATACGCAGTATTTT	CASSSSFYSGRAPQASTDTQYF
TRBV28	TRBJ1-5	TRBD1	.	16	TGTGCCAGCACTGAGGCCACCGGGACAGGCTACCGGCCCCAGCATTTT	CASTEATGTGYRPQHF
TRBV12-3/TRBV12-4	TRBJ2-1	.	.	11	TGTGCCAGCAGTACTGCGGGAGAGCAGTTCTTC	CASSTAGEQFF
TRBV27	TRBJ1-1	.	.	12	TGTGCCAGCAGACGACCGGGGTTTGAAGCTTTCTTT	CASRRPGFEAFF
TRBV5-1	TRBJ2-1	.	.	14	TGCGCCAGCACCCCTAGTAATTTCTACAATGAGCAGTTCTTC	CASTPSNFYNEQFF
TRBV6-6	TRBJ2-3	.	few	14	TGTGCCAGCAGTTATGAGGGCAACACAGATACGCAGTATTTT	CASSYEGNTDTQYF
TRBV9	TRBJ2-3	TRBD2	.	16	TGTGCCAGCAGCGTATCTGGGGGAGGGCTAACAGATACGCAGTATTTT	CASSVSGGGLTDTQYF
TRBV19	TRBJ2-1	TRBD2	.	15	TGTGCCAGTAGTTCCGGGACTAGCGGGAGACATGAGCAGTTCTTC	CASSSGTSGRHEQFF
TRBV10-2	TRBJ2-5	.	.	15	TGCGCCAGCAGCTGGGGGGACAGCCTCCAAGAGACCCAGTACTTC	CASSWGDSLQETQYF
TRBV7-9	TRBJ1-1	.	.	13	TGTGCCAGCAGCTTAGGGCAGAACACTGAAGCTTTCTTT	CASSLGQNTEAFF
TRBV5-4	TRBJ2-1	.	.	13	TGTGCCAGCAGCGGCGGTGGTGGCAATGAGCAGTTCTTC	CASSGGGGNEQFF
TRBV7-2	TRBJ2-1	.	.	14	TGTGCCAGCAGTCCCCGGACTGTCTCCAATGAGCAGTTCTTC	CASSPRTVSNEQFF
TRBV2	TRBJ1-2	.	.	14	TGTGCCAGCATCCCACCGGGGGGGAACCCTGGCTACACCTTC	CASIPPGGNPGYTF
TRBV30	TRBJ1-1	TRBD1	.	13	TGTGCCTGGAGTTCGGACAGGGGGACTGAAGCTTTCTTT	CAWSSDRGTEAFF
TRBV18	TRBJ2-1	.	once	15	TGTGCCAGCTCACCACTTGGACAGCTTAACAATGAGCAGTTCTTC	CASSPLGQLNNEQFF
TRBV5-5	TRBJ2-1	.	.	16	TGTGCCAGCAGCTTCGCCGCTTTCCGGTTATACAATGAGCAGTTCTTC	CASSFAAFRLYNEQFF
TRBV5-1	TRBJ2-1	.	.	14	TGCGCCAGCAGCTTAGTGGGAGATCTGAATGAGCAGTTCTTC	CASSLVGDLNEQFF
TRBV10-3	TRBJ2-1	TRBD2	.	15	TGTGCCATCAGTCGACTAGCGGGAGGTTTTGATGAGCAGTTCTTC	CAISRLAGGFDEQFF
TRBV7-8	TRBJ1-1	.	.	13	TGTGCCAGCAGCCAAATAACCCAGGGAGGAGCTTTCTTT	CASSQITQGGAFF
TRBV19	TRBJ1-3	.	.	13	TGTGCCGGATCCAGGGATTCTGGAAACACCATATATTTT	CAGSRDSGNTIYF
TRBV10-3	TRBJ1-1	.	few	14	TGTGCCATCAGTGAGTCGACAGTTGGTACTGAAGCTTTCTTT	CAISESTVGTEAFF
TRBV5-6	TRBJ2-3	.	.	18	TGTGCCAGCAGCTTGGGGTTACAAAGTCGGACACGCACAGATACGCAGTATTTT	CASSLGLQSRTRTDTQYF
TRBV5-4	TRBJ1-4	TRBD1	few	17	TGTGCCAGCAGCCCGGGACAGGGGGCCGGGTATGGTGAAAAACTGTTTTTT	CASSPGQGAGYGEKLFF